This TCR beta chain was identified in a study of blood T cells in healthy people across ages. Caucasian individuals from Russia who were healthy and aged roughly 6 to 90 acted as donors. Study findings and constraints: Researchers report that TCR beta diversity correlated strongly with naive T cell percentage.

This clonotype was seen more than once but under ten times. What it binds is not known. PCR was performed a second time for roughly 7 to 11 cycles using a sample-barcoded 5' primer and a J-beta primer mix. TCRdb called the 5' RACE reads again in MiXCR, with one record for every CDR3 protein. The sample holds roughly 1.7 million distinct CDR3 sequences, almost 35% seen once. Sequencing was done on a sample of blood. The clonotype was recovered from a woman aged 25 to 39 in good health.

As DNA, the CDR3 is TGTGCCAGCAGAGCCACTGTGACCGGGAGCTCCTACGAGCAGTACTTC. It encodes CASRATVTGSSYEQYF. The chain links TRBV2 to TRBJ2-7, with a weak D call TRBD2 (6 bases). Germline CDR1 and CDR2: SNHLY and FYNNEI. V was trimmed by 6 bases and J by 0 bases, leaving 18 bases between them. The CDR3 is made up of 16 amino acids.